This is a list of T cell receptor beta chains from one sample in a study of cytomegalovirus exposure and HLA in healthy donors. Method: immunoSEQ multiplex PCR; TCRdb's copy keeps in-frame clones and lacks some. This table has under 250,000 clones, 70% to 85% appearing once. Material: PBMCs. The receptors were sampled from a male donor in good health and CMV-seronegative. The CDR3 runs from the conserved cysteine through the conserved F or W. D genes are given only for firm matches. Rows give clone size only sometimes, using once, few, many, or a class for an expanded clone.

v_call: TRBV5-1
j_call: TRBJ1-1
clone_size: -
d_call: -
cdr3_nt: TGCGCCAGCAGCTTGTGGGCATTCGGGGACACTGAAGCTTTCTTT
cdr3_aa: CASSLWAFGDTEAFF

v_call: TRBV28
j_call: TRBJ1-2
clone_size: -
d_call: TRBD1
cdr3_nt: TGTGCCAGCAGCTTAGTGACAGGGGACGATGGCTACACCTTC
cdr3_aa: CASSLVTGDDGYTF

v_call: TRBV6-1
j_call: TRBJ2-5
clone_size: -
d_call: TRBD2
cdr3_nt: TGTGCCAGCAGTGGACCCGGGACTAGCGAGGGGTTGGTTAGGGAGACCCAGTACTTC
cdr3_aa: CASSGPGTSEGLVRETQYF

v_call: TRBV9
j_call: TRBJ2-7
clone_size: once
d_call: TRBD2
cdr3_nt: TGTGCCAGCAGCGACCGAGAAGCGGGGGGCTCCTACGAGCAGTACTTC
cdr3_aa: CASSDREAGGSYEQYF

v_call: TRBV9
j_call: TRBJ2-6
clone_size: -
d_call: TRBD2
cdr3_nt: TGTGCCAGCAGCGACGGGACTAGCGGGATCTCTGGGGCCAACGTCCTGACTTTC
cdr3_aa: CASSDGTSGISGANVLTF

v_call: TRBV4-1
j_call: TRBJ2-5
clone_size: -
d_call: TRBD2
cdr3_nt: TGCGCCAGCAGCCAAACTAGCGGGGGGGGCGGGACCCAGTACTTC
cdr3_aa: CASSQTSGGGGTQYF

v_call: TRBV6-5
j_call: TRBJ2-7
clone_size: -
d_call: -
cdr3_nt: TGTGCCAGCAGTTACGGAACTCGAGGTTCCTACGAGCAGTACTTC
cdr3_aa: CASSYGTRGSYEQYF

v_call: TRBV10-3
j_call: TRBJ2-1
clone_size: -
d_call: -
cdr3_nt: TGTGCCATCAGTGAGATTCGGGACTCAGTATACAATGAGCAGTTCTTC
cdr3_aa: CAISEIRDSVYNEQFF

v_call: TRBV4-1
j_call: TRBJ2-5
clone_size: -
d_call: TRBD2
cdr3_nt: TGCGCCAGCACCCAGGGGCTGGGCCTAGCGGGAGGGGAGACCCAGTACTTC
cdr3_aa: CASTQGLGLAGGETQYF

v_call: TRBV6-1
j_call: TRBJ2-1
clone_size: once
d_call: TRBD2
cdr3_nt: TGTGCCAGCGGTAAAGGTGGGACTAGCCTGACCTACAATGAGCAGTTCTTC
cdr3_aa: CASGKGGTSLTYNEQFF

v_call: TRBV7-2
j_call: TRBJ2-7
clone_size: -
d_call: TRBD2
cdr3_nt: TGTGCCAGCAGCTTTAAAGCGGGAGCCTACGAGCAGTACTTC
cdr3_aa: CASSFKAGAYEQYF

v_call: TRBV28
j_call: TRBJ1-1
clone_size: -
d_call: -
cdr3_nt: TGTGCCAGCAGCGAGTTGAACACTGAAGCTTTCTTT
cdr3_aa: CASSELNTEAFF

v_call: TRBV19
j_call: TRBJ1-1
clone_size: -
d_call: -
cdr3_nt: TGTGCCAGTAGTATGGTAGGGGGAACTGAAGCTTTCTTT
cdr3_aa: CASSMVGGTEAFF

v_call: TRBV7-6
j_call: TRBJ2-7
clone_size: few
d_call: -
cdr3_nt: TGTGCCAGCAGCTCCGGGGCTAGCGTGGACGAGCAGTACTTC
cdr3_aa: CASSSGASVDEQYF

v_call: TRBV18
j_call: TRBJ1-2
clone_size: -
d_call: -
cdr3_nt: TGTGCCAGCTCACCGGGCAGAGAGGGCGGCTACACCTTC
cdr3_aa: CASSPGREGGYTF

v_call: TRBV5-1
j_call: TRBJ1-2
clone_size: -
d_call: TRBD1
cdr3_nt: TGCGCCAGCAGCTTGCGGGAGTCGGGACAGAACGGCTACACCTTC
cdr3_aa: CASSLRESGQNGYTF

v_call: TRBV10-3
j_call: TRBJ2-7
clone_size: -
d_call: -
cdr3_nt: TGTGCCATCAGTGAAGAGACTCAAGGGGACGAGCAGTACTTC
cdr3_aa: CAISEETQGDEQYF

v_call: TRBV6-5
j_call: TRBJ2-1
clone_size: many
d_call: TRBD2
cdr3_nt: TGTGCCAGCAGTTACTCCCGGACTAGCGGGAGAAATGAGCAGTTCTTC
cdr3_aa: CASSYSRTSGRNEQFF

v_call: TRBV27
j_call: TRBJ1-6
clone_size: -
d_call: -
cdr3_nt: TGTGCCAGCAGTCAAGGACAGCGGTCACCCCTCCACTTT
cdr3_aa: CASSQGQRSPLHF

v_call: TRBV7-7
j_call: TRBJ2-1
clone_size: -
d_call: -
cdr3_nt: TGTGCCAGCATCAAGAGACGGGACAATGAGCAGTTCTTC
cdr3_aa: CASIKRRDNEQFF

v_call: TRBV11-3
j_call: TRBJ2-1
clone_size: -
d_call: -
cdr3_nt: TGTGCCAGCAGCGTTAGGAGGAGGCAGGGGGGTAATGAGCAGTTCTTC
cdr3_aa: CASSVRRRQGGNEQFF

v_call: TRBV18
j_call: TRBJ2-1
clone_size: -
d_call: -
cdr3_nt: TGTGCCAGCTCCCCCAGGGGAGAGTCGAATGAGCAGTTCTTC
cdr3_aa: CASSPRGESNEQFF

v_call: TRBV13
j_call: TRBJ1-2
clone_size: once
d_call: -
cdr3_nt: TGTGCCAGCAGCCACCGTTCCCCAGCGGGTACCCATGGCTACACCTTC
cdr3_aa: CASSHRSPAGTHGYTF

v_call: TRBV21-1
j_call: TRBJ2-7
clone_size: -
d_call: -
cdr3_nt: TGTGCCAGCAGCAAATTGGAGGTTGACCCTGTGTACTGGGAGCAGTACTTC
cdr3_aa: CASSKLEVDPVYWEQYF

v_call: TRBV7-3
j_call: TRBJ1-1
clone_size: -
d_call: -
cdr3_nt: TGTGCCAGCAGCTTAACGGCGAACACTGAAGCTTTCTTT
cdr3_aa: CASSLTANTEAFF

v_call: TRBV6-5
j_call: TRBJ1-1
clone_size: -
d_call: -
cdr3_nt: TGTGCCAGCAGTCCATTCGGAGTGACTGAAGCTTTCTTT
cdr3_aa: CASSPFGVTEAFF

v_call: TRBV28
j_call: TRBJ2-3
clone_size: -
d_call: -
cdr3_nt: TGTGCCAGCAGCCTTAATACAGATACGCAGTATTTT
cdr3_aa: CASSLNTDTQYF

v_call: TRBV19
j_call: TRBJ2-2
clone_size: -
d_call: TRBD2
cdr3_nt: TGTGCCAGTAGTAGAGAGGGACTAGCGGGTGCGAACACCGGGGAGCTGTTTTTT
cdr3_aa: CASSREGLAGANTGELFF

v_call: TRBV4-1
j_call: TRBJ1-2
clone_size: -
d_call: -
cdr3_nt: TGCGCCAGCAGCCAAGGGGGCGAAGGCTACACCTTC
cdr3_aa: CASSQGGEGYTF

v_call: TRBV19
j_call: TRBJ2-1
clone_size: once
d_call: TRBD2
cdr3_nt: TGTGCCAGTAGTATCCAGCGGGGAATAGTTAGTGAGCAGTTCTTC
cdr3_aa: CASSIQRGIVSEQFF

v_call: TRBV14
j_call: TRBJ1-6
clone_size: -
d_call: TRBD1
cdr3_nt: TGTGCCAGCAGTCCAGCCGGGACAGTTTCTTCACCCCTCCACTTT
cdr3_aa: CASSPAGTVSSPLHF

v_call: TRBV9
j_call: TRBJ2-7
clone_size: -
d_call: TRBD1
cdr3_nt: TGTGCCAGCAGCCCCCAAATCGGGACAGGGGTTAACGAGCAGTACTTC
cdr3_aa: CASSPQIGTGVNEQYF

v_call: TRBV6-5
j_call: TRBJ2-7
clone_size: -
d_call: -
cdr3_nt: TGTGCCAGCAGCAGGGGAGGGGGCTCCTACGAGCAGTACTTC
cdr3_aa: CASSRGGGSYEQYF

v_call: TRBV29-1
j_call: TRBJ2-1
clone_size: -
d_call: TRBD2
cdr3_nt: TGCAGCGTTGAAGCTAGCGGGAATGAGCAGTTCTTC
cdr3_aa: CSVEASGNEQFF

v_call: TRBV6-1
j_call: TRBJ2-7
clone_size: once
d_call: TRBD1
cdr3_nt: TGTGCCAGCAGTGAGGAGGGGACAGGGAACTACGAGCAGTACTTC
cdr3_aa: CASSEEGTGNYEQYF

v_call: TRBV15
j_call: TRBJ2-7
clone_size: -
d_call: -
cdr3_nt: TGTGCCACCAGCGTGACTAGAAGCCTTGTCGAGCAGTACTTC
cdr3_aa: CATSVTRSLVEQYF

v_call: TRBV9
j_call: TRBJ1-4
clone_size: -
d_call: -
cdr3_nt: TGTGCCAGCAGCCCAGAGGACAGACTGTTCGAAAAACTGTTTTTT
cdr3_aa: CASSPEDRLFEKLFF

v_call: TRBV28
j_call: TRBJ2-1
clone_size: few
d_call: -
cdr3_nt: TGTGCCAGCAGTTTCGGGAGACTCTTCGACAATGAGCAGTTCTTC
cdr3_aa: CASSFGRLFDNEQFF